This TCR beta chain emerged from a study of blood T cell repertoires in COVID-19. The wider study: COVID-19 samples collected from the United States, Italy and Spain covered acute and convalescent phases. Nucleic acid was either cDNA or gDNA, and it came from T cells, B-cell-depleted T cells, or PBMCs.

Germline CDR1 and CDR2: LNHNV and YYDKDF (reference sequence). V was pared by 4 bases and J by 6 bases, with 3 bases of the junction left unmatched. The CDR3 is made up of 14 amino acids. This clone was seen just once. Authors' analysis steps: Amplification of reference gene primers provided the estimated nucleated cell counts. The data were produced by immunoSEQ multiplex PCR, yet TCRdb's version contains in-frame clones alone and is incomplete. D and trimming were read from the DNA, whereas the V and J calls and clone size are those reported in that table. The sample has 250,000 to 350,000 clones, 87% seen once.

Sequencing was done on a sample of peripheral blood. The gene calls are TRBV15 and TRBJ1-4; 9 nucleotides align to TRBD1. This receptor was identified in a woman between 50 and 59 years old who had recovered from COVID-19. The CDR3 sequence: CATSKGQGYEKLFF. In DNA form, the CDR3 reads TGTGCCACCAGCAAGGGACAGGGCTATGAAAAACTGTTTTTT.